What follows is one T cell receptor beta chain and its context. Template material for TCR beta VDJ and CDR3 profiling consisted of genomic DNA. From the reads, TCRdb called clonotypes with MiXCR, one entry per CDR3 protein. The table lists approximately 250,000 distinct CDR3 sequences, around 82% of them singletons. Before being chosen for sequencing, patients had shown CD8+CD57+ cell expansion by flow cytometry. Every one of the patients had aplastic anemia (severe, acquired). Among the patients, none had received any therapy at the time of blood sampling. These data are taken from a study of CD8+CD57+ T cells in acquired aplastic anemia. The germline V gene has CDR1 SGHAT and CDR2 FQNNGV. The CDR3 spans 16 residues. V was pared by 4 bases and J by 2 bases, with 17 bases between.

The clonotype originates from a human donor with aplastic anemia. The chain recombines TRBV11-2 with TRBJ1-2, with D hard to call. Material: sorted CD4+, CD8+, or CD8+CD57+ T cells (not recorded which) from PBMCs. The CDR3 protein is CASSWGRGCDNYGYTF. The CDR3 nucleotides are TGTGCCAGCAGCTGGGGTAGAGGGTGTGACAACTATGGCTACACCTTC.